These T cell receptor beta chains were read from a single sample in a study of OX40 agonist ivuxolimab in advanced cancers. Here immunoSEQ multiplex PCR was the method, and the copy in TCRdb shows in-frame clones only, minus some. The sample records tens of thousands of clones, around nine tenths being singletons. This specimen consisted of CD4+ or CD8+ T cells sorted from blood, obtained in a trial of the OX40 agonist ivuxolimab. Receptors were obtained from an adult with an advanced solid tumor such as melanoma, head and neck, liver or kidney cancer. Both conserved end residues are part of each CDR3. The D gene is left open where the match is weak. Clone size is not always given. Where it is, it says once, few, many or a class for expanded clones.

d_gene: TRBD1
len: 15
abundance: .
v_gene: TRBV7-7
j_gene: TRBJ2-2
CDR3nt: TGTGCCAGCAGCATCGGGACAGCGAACACCGGGGAGCTGTTTTTT
CDR3aa: CASSIGTANTGELFF

d_gene: .
len: 13
abundance: .
v_gene: TRBV7-9
j_gene: TRBJ2-7
CDR3nt: TGTGCCAGCAGCTCGGGAGTACTCTACGAGCAGTACTTC
CDR3aa: CASSSGVLYEQYF

d_gene: TRBD2
len: 15
abundance: .
v_gene: TRBV4-3
j_gene: TRBJ2-7
CDR3nt: TGCGCCAGCAGCCAAGCTAGCGGGAGCGGGTACGAGCAGTACTTC
CDR3aa: CASSQASGSGYEQYF

d_gene: .
len: 13
abundance: .
v_gene: TRBV6-6
j_gene: TRBJ1-2
CDR3nt: TGTGCCACCAGCCGGGACCTCAGCTATGGCTACACCTTC
CDR3aa: CATSRDLSYGYTF

d_gene: .
len: 11
abundance: .
v_gene: TRBV14
j_gene: TRBJ2-7
CDR3nt: TGTGCCAGCAGCCAAGAGCGGGAGCAGTACTTC
CDR3aa: CASSQEREQYF

d_gene: TRBD2
len: 18
abundance: .
v_gene: TRBV13
j_gene: TRBJ2-1
CDR3nt: TGTGCCAGCAGCGGGGTAACTAGCGGGAGTGTCACCTACAATGAGCAGTTCTTC
CDR3aa: CASSGVTSGSVTYNEQFF

d_gene: TRBD1
len: 15
abundance: .
v_gene: TRBV6-5
j_gene: TRBJ1-4
CDR3nt: TGTGCCAGCAGTTACTCTGGGACAGGGAATGAAAAACTGTTTTTT
CDR3aa: CASSYSGTGNEKLFF

d_gene: TRBD2
len: 19
abundance: .
v_gene: TRBV7-2
j_gene: TRBJ2-7
CDR3nt: TGTGCCAGCAGCTTAGCCAGGAGGGTGGGACTAGCGGATTCTTACGAGCAGTACTTC
CDR3aa: CASSLARRVGLADSYEQYF

d_gene: TRBD1
len: 15
abundance: .
v_gene: TRBV18
j_gene: TRBJ1-4
CDR3nt: TGTGCCAGCTCACCACGGACAGGAACTAATGAAAAACTGTTTTTT
CDR3aa: CASSPRTGTNEKLFF

d_gene: .
len: 19
abundance: .
v_gene: TRBV21-1
j_gene: TRBJ2-3
CDR3nt: TGTGCCAGCAGCAAAGACCGGGACAGGGGTATTTTTGGCACAGATACGCAGTATTTT
CDR3aa: CASSKDRDRGIFGTDTQYF

d_gene: .
len: 14
abundance: .
v_gene: TRBV7-2
j_gene: TRBJ2-5
CDR3nt: TGTGCCAGCAGTTTCCAGGTTAACCAAGAGACCCAGTACTTC
CDR3aa: CASSFQVNQETQYF

d_gene: .
len: 16
abundance: .
v_gene: TRBV7-9
j_gene: TRBJ2-6
CDR3nt: TGTGCCAGCAGCTTAGCGCAGACCTCTGGGGCCAACGTCCTGACTTTC
CDR3aa: CASSLAQTSGANVLTF

d_gene: .
len: 13
abundance: .
v_gene: TRBV7-2
j_gene: TRBJ1-1
CDR3nt: TGTGCCAGCAGCGTGGACAGGAACACTGAAGCTTTCTTT
CDR3aa: CASSVDRNTEAFF

d_gene: TRBD2
len: 18
abundance: .
v_gene: TRBV19
j_gene: TRBJ2-1
CDR3nt: TGTGCCAGTAGTAGTGAGGGACTAGCGGGAGGGTACTACAATGAGCAGTTCTTC
CDR3aa: CASSSEGLAGGYYNEQFF

d_gene: .
len: 15
abundance: .
v_gene: TRBV27
j_gene: TRBJ2-7
CDR3nt: TGTGCCAGCGGATCCCCGGGCCAACGACGGAACGAGCAGTACTTC
CDR3aa: CASGSPGQRRNEQYF

d_gene: TRBD2
len: 15
abundance: .
v_gene: TRBV29-1
j_gene: TRBJ2-7
CDR3nt: TGCAGCGTGAACCCCGCTAGCGGGAGAGGAGGCGAGCAGTACTTC
CDR3aa: CSVNPASGRGGEQYF

d_gene: TRBD1
len: 16
abundance: .
v_gene: TRBV5-6
j_gene: TRBJ1-1
CDR3nt: TGTGCCAGCAGCTTGGGGGACAGGGGAAGGAACACTGAAGCTTTCTTT
CDR3aa: CASSLGDRGRNTEAFF

d_gene: TRBD1
len: 21
abundance: .
v_gene: TRBV4-1
j_gene: TRBJ2-1
CDR3nt: TGCGCCAGCAGCCAAGGGGGGCCGGGGACAGGGCCCCTTCGCTCCTACAATGAGCAGTTCTTC
CDR3aa: CASSQGGPGTGPLRSYNEQFF

d_gene: .
len: 16
abundance: .
v_gene: TRBV6-1
j_gene: TRBJ1-2
CDR3nt: TGTGCCAGCAGTGAAGCGGGGGGCAGGGGCGGCTATGGCTACACCTTC
CDR3aa: CASSEAGGRGGYGYTF

d_gene: .
len: 14
abundance: few
v_gene: TRBV19
j_gene: TRBJ1-3
CDR3nt: TGTGCCAGTAATAGATGGGGCTCTGGAAACACCATATATTTT
CDR3aa: CASNRWGSGNTIYF

d_gene: .
len: 14
abundance: .
v_gene: TRBV10-3
j_gene: TRBJ2-3
CDR3nt: TGTGCCATCAGTGAAAGAACTAGCACAGATACGCAGTATTTT
CDR3aa: CAISERTSTDTQYF

d_gene: .
len: 16
abundance: once
v_gene: TRBV5-5
j_gene: TRBJ2-7
CDR3nt: TGTGCCAGCAGCTTGGCCAGAGCAGGGGTTTTGCGCGAGCAGTACTTC
CDR3aa: CASSLARAGVLREQYF

d_gene: .
len: 15
abundance: .
v_gene: TRBV5-1
j_gene: TRBJ2-5
CDR3nt: TGCGCCAGCAGCTTGGCCTCTGGGACCCAAGAGACCCAGTACTTC
CDR3aa: CASSLASGTQETQYF

d_gene: .
len: 16
abundance: once
v_gene: TRBV18
j_gene: TRBJ1-5
CDR3nt: TGTGCCAGCTCACCACGTCAGGGCGGGGGGGATCAGCCCCAGCATTTT
CDR3aa: CASSPRQGGGDQPQHF

d_gene: .
len: 14
abundance: .
v_gene: TRBV29-1
j_gene: TRBJ1-5
CDR3nt: TGCAGCGTTGCAGAGACAGGTGGCAATCAGCCCCAGCATTTT
CDR3aa: CSVAETGGNQPQHF

d_gene: .
len: 15
abundance: .
v_gene: TRBV6-5
j_gene: TRBJ1-3
CDR3nt: TGTGCCAGCAGTTACACGGCGGGGCTTGGAAACACCATATATTTT
CDR3aa: CASSYTAGLGNTIYF

d_gene: .
len: 15
abundance: .
v_gene: TRBV5-8
j_gene: TRBJ2-3
CDR3nt: TGTGCCAGCAGCATTAGCGGTGTTGGGACAGATACGCAGTATTTT
CDR3aa: CASSISGVGTDTQYF

d_gene: .
len: 19
abundance: .
v_gene: TRBV5-6
j_gene: TRBJ1-5
CDR3nt: TGTGCCAGCAGCTTGTCCTATCCGGGGAGGGGTGGACGGAATCAGCCCCAGCATTTT
CDR3aa: CASSLSYPGRGGRNQPQHF

d_gene: TRBD1
len: 12
abundance: .
v_gene: TRBV29-1
j_gene: TRBJ2-4
CDR3nt: TGCAGCGCGGGACAGGGGGAGAACATTCAGTACTTC
CDR3aa: CSAGQGENIQYF

d_gene: .
len: 14
abundance: .
v_gene: TRBV23-1
j_gene: TRBJ1-3
CDR3nt: TGCGCCAGCAGTCAGCCGGCTACAGGAAACACCATATATTTT
CDR3aa: CASSQPATGNTIYF

d_gene: .
len: 15
abundance: .
v_gene: TRBV6-1
j_gene: TRBJ1-4
CDR3nt: TGTGCCAGCAGTGAATCCGGGACGGAGAATGAAAAACTGTTTTTT
CDR3aa: CASSESGTENEKLFF

d_gene: .
len: 16
abundance: .
v_gene: TRBV21-1
j_gene: TRBJ1-3
CDR3nt: TGTGCCAGCAGCAAAGGGATTAAAGGTTCTGGAAACACCATATATTTT
CDR3aa: CASSKGIKGSGNTIYF

d_gene: .
len: 14
abundance: .
v_gene: TRBV9
j_gene: TRBJ1-2
CDR3nt: TGTGCCAGCAGAGCTTCCGGTAGGGGCTATGGCTACACCTTC
CDR3aa: CASRASGRGYGYTF

d_gene: .
len: 13
abundance: once
v_gene: TRBV7-2
j_gene: TRBJ2-5
CDR3nt: TGTGCCAGCAGCCAGAGGGACTTAGAGACCCAGTACTTC
CDR3aa: CASSQRDLETQYF

d_gene: .
len: 14
abundance: once
v_gene: TRBV5-1
j_gene: TRBJ2-1
CDR3nt: TGCGCCAGCAGCTTGGGGGTAGCTTCAGAAGAGCAGTTCTTC
CDR3aa: CASSLGVASEEQFF